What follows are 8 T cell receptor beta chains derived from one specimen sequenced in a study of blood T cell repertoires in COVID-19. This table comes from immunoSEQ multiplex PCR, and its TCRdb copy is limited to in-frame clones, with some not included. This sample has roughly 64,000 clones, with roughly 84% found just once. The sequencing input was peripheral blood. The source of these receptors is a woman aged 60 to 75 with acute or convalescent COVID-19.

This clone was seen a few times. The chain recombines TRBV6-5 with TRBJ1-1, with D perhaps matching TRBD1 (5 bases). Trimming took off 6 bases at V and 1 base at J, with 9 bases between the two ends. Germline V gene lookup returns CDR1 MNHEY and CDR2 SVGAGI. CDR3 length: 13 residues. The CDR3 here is CASSSQENTEAFF. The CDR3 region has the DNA TGTGCCAGCAGCTCACAGGAGAACACTGAAGCTTTCTTT.

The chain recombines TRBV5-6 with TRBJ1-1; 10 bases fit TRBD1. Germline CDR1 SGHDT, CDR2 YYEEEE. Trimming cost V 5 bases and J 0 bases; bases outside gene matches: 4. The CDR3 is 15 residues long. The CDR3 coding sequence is TGTGCCAGCAGACGGGACAGGGGCATGAACACTGAAGCTTTCTTT. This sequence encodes CASRRDRGMNTEAFF.

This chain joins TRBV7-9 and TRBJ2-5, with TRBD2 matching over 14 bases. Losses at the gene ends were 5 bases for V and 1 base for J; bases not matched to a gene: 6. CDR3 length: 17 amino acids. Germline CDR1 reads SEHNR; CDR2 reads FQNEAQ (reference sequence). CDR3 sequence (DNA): TGTGCCAGCAGCCCCGGACTAGCGGGGGGTCTCCAAGAGACCCAGTACTTC. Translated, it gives CASSPGLAGGLQETQYF.

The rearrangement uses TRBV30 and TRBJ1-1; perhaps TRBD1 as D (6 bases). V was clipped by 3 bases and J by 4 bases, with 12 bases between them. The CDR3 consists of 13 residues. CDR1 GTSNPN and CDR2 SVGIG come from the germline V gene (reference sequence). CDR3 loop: CAWRDGQFTEAFF. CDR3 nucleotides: TGTGCCTGGAGAGACGGACAGTTCACTGAAGCTTTCTTT.

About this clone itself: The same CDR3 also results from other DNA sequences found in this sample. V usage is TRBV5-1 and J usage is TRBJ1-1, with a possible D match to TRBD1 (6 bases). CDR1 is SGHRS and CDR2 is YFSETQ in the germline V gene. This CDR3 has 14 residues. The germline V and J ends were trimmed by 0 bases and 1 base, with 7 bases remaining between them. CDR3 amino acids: CASSLGTANTEAFF. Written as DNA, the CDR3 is TGCGCCAGCAGCTTGGGGACAGCGAACACTGAAGCTTTCTTT. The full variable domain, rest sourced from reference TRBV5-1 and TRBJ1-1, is KAGVTQTPRYLIKTRGQQVTLSCSPISGHRSVSWYQQTPGQGLQFLFEYFSETQRNKGNFPGRFSGRQFSNSRSEMNVSTLELGDSALYLCASSLGTANTEAFFGQGTRLTVV.

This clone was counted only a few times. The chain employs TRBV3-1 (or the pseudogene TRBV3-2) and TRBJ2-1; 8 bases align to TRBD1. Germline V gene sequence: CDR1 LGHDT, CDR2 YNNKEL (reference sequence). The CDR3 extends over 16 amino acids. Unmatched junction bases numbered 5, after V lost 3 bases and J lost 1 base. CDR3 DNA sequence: TGTGCCAGCAGCCATAGATGGGACAGGTCCTACAATGAGCAGTTCTTC. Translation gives CASSHRWDRSYNEQFF.

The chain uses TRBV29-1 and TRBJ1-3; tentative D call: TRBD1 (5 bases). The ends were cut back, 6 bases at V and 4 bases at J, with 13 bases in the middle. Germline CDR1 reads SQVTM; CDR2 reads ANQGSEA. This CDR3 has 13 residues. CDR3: CSVARGSGNTIYF. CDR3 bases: TGCAGCGTCGCTAGGGGATCAGGAAACACCATATATTTT.

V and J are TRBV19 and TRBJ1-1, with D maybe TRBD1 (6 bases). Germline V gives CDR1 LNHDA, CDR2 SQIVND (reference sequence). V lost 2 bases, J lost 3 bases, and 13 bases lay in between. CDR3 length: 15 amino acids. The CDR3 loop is CASSIFETGHTEAFF. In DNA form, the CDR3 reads TGTGCCAGTAGTATATTTGAGACAGGCCACACTGAAGCTTTCTTT.